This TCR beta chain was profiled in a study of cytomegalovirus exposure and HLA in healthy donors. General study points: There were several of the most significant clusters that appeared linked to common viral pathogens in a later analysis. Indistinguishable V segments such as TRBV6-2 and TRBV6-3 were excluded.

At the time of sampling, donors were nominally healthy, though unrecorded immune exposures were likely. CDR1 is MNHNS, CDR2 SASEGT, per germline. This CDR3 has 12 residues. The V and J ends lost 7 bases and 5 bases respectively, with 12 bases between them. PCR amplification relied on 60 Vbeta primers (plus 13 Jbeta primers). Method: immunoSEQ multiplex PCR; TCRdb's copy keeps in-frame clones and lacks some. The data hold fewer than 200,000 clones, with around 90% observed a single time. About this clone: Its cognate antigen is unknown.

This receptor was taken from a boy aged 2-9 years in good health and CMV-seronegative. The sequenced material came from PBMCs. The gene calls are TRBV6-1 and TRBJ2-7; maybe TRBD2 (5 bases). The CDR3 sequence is CASMEVYDEQYF. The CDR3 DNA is TGTGCCAGCATGGAGGTGTATGACGAGCAGTACTTC.